Following are 32 T cell receptor beta chains from one sample sequenced in a study of blood T cell repertoires in COVID-19. Clones were sequenced by immunoSEQ multiplex PCR, and TCRdb holds only the in-frame ones, with some missing. The sample records 85,000 to 90,000 clones, 91% being singletons. The sample was peripheral blood. The receptor source for this set is a human donor with active COVID-19. The donor label of this sample is uncertain.

The chain uses TRBV2 and TRBJ2-3; perhaps TRBD2 as D (7 bases). Germline V gene sequence: CDR1 SNHLY, CDR2 FYNNEI. This CDR3 spans 14 amino acids. Trimming stripped 11 bases from V and 1 base from J, with 16 bases between. Here the CDR3 reads CALRRGRGTDTQYF. The CDR3 nucleotides are TGTGCCTTAAGAAGGGGGAGGGGCACAGATACGCAGTATTTT.

The chain has TRBV5-5 and TRBJ1-2; D is uncertain. V was clipped by 5 bases and J by 3 bases, with 5 bases between them. Germline V CDR1 and CDR2: SGHKS, YYEKEE (reference sequence). CDR3 length equals 11 residues. The CDR3 protein is CASRRDYGYTF. In DNA form, the CDR3 reads TGTGCCAGCAGGCGCGACTATGGCTACACCTTC.

The chain couples TRBV4-2 to TRBJ1-5; 7 positions match TRBD1. Per germline, CDR1 LGHNA and CDR2 YNFKEQ. Germline trimming cut 1 base from V and 5 bases from J; bases unmatched to any gene: 17. The CDR3 loop spans 19 amino acids. CDR3 sequence: CASSQVGGPGMDGYQPQHF. The CDR3 nucleotides read TGTGCCAGCAGCCAAGTAGGGGGCCCGGGGATGGATGGGTATCAGCCCCAGCATTTT.

The genes are TRBV5-8 and TRBJ1-5; unclear D gene. V gave up 0 bases and J gave up 3 bases, with 10 bases separating them. CDR3 length equals 15 residues. Germline values: CDR1 SGHTS, CDR2 YDEGEE. DNA for the CDR3: TGTGCCAGCAGCTTGGGGCAGGTATCCAATCAGCCCCAGCATTTT. Protein product: CASSLGQVSNQPQHF. The whole variable domain, filled in from reference TRBV5-8 and TRBJ1-5, reads EAGVTQSPTHLIKTRGQQATLRCSPISGHTSVYWYQQALGLGLQFLLWYDEGEERNRGNFPPRFSGRQFPNYSSELNVNALELEDSALYLCASSLGQVSNQPQHFGDGTRLSIL.

The chain is built from TRBV4-1 and TRBJ1-1; D unclear. There are 15 residues in the CDR3. The germline V gene has CDR1 MGHRA and CDR2 YSYEKL. V was shortened by 0 bases and J by 4 bases, with 12 bases between the two germline ends. The CDR3 DNA reads as TGCGCCAGCAGCCAAGACGGAGGGTTGGGCACTGAAGCTTTCTTT. This gives the protein CASSQDGGLGTEAFF.

V and J are TRBV5-1 and TRBJ2-3; tentative D call: TRBD2 (5 bases). With 5 bases removed from V and 9 bases from J, the gap between germline ends came to 16 bases. Per the germline V gene, CDR1 is SGHRS and CDR2 is YFSETQ. The CDR3 runs 13 residues. CDR3 residues: CASRPSGGGTQYF. The CDR3 DNA follows: TGCGCCAGCAGGCCCAGCGGAGGTGGAACGCAGTATTTT.

In its sample, this clone was seen once. The chain joins TRBV5-4 to TRBJ2-7; D gene uncertain. CDR1 is SGHNT and CDR2 is YYREEE in the germline V gene (reference sequence). Trimming pared 4 bases from V and 4 bases from J, leaving 12 bases between. There are 13 residues in the CDR3. CDR3 sequence reads: CASSLSQEYEQYF. CDR3 DNA: TGTGCCAGCAGCCTCTCCCAGGAATACGAGCAGTACTTC.

V gene TRBV12-5 combines with J gene TRBJ1-2; D is ambiguous. The CDR3 consists of 13 residues. CDR1 LGHNT and CDR2 FRNRAP come from the germline V gene. The germline V and J ends were trimmed by 5 bases and 3 bases, with 10 bases remaining between them. CDR3 sequence reads: CASGMELDYGYTF. In DNA, the CDR3 is TGTGCTAGTGGTATGGAACTCGACTATGGCTACACCTTC.

This clone was seen only a few times. The chain combines TRBV5-1 with TRBJ2-7; a possible D gene is TRBD1 (8 bases). CDR3 size: 15 residues. The V end was cut by 4 bases, the J end by 6 bases, with 20 bases between. Germline V gives CDR1 SGHRS, CDR2 YFSETQ. The CDR3 spells CASSPSDREGSEQYF. CDR3 in DNA: TGCGCCAGCAGCCCCTCGGACAGGGAGGGGAGCGAGCAGTACTTC.

In its sample, this clone was seen a few times. The rearrangement uses TRBV3-1 (or the pseudogene TRBV3-2) and TRBJ1-6; no reliable D call. Trimming stripped 1 base from V and 5 bases from J, with 6 bases between. This CDR3 contains 14 residues. The germline V gene has CDR1 LGHDT and CDR2 YNNKEL (reference sequence). The DNA of the CDR3 is TGTGCCAGCAGCCAAGGAGTAGATAATTCACCCCTCCACTTT. Translating gives CASSQGVDNSPLHF.

This chain links TRBV3-1 (or the pseudogene TRBV3-2) with TRBJ2-5, with 7 bases lining up with TRBD1. Unmatched junction bases numbered 6, after V lost 3 bases and J lost 2 bases. The germline CDR1 and CDR2 sequences are LGHDT and YNNKEL (reference sequence). The CDR3 has 15 residues. CDR3 loop: CASSQFPGQQETQYF. CDR3 sequence (DNA): TGTGCCAGCAGCCAGTTTCCGGGACAGCAAGAGACCCAGTACTTC.

The V call is TRBV6-5, the J call TRBJ1-2, with D unclear. The CDR3 totals 14 residues. Germline V lookup: CDR1 MNHEY, CDR2 SVGAGI. With 5 bases removed from V and 5 bases from J, the gap between germline ends came to 15 bases. CDR3: CASSHLDLEYGYTF. The CDR3, as DNA: TGTGCCAGCAGTCACCTCGACTTAGAATATGGCTACACCTTC.

This sequence joins TRBV19 and TRBJ2-1; tentative D call: TRBD2 (6 bases). The CDR3 has 14 amino acids. V lost 4 bases and J 8 bases, leaving 15 bases between the germline ends. Germline loops: CDR1 LNHDA, CDR2 SQIVND (reference sequence). CDR3 DNA sequence: TGTGCCAGTAGTACCGTTGGGGGGAGAGATGAGCAGTTCTTC. The encoded protein is CASSTVGGRDEQFF.

This rearrangement joins TRBV12-3 or TRBV12-4 to TRBJ2-3; D uncertain. The length of the CDR3 is 12 residues. Deletions cut 2 bases from V and 4 bases from J, with 4 bases between. The CDR3 nucleotides are TGTGCCAGCAGTTTACGCGCAGATACGCAGTATTTT. It translates to CASSLRADTQYF.

The genes are TRBV5-1 and TRBJ1-1; 8 bases map to TRBD1. CDR3 length: 15 amino acids. Trimming at V came to 4 bases and at J to 4 bases, leaving 9 bases not matched to a gene. Germline V gives CDR1 SGHRS, CDR2 YFSETQ. The DNA of the CDR3 is TGCGCCAGCAGCACGGGCGGACAGGGAGGCACTGAAGCTTTCTTT. Protein product: CASSTGGQGGTEAFF.

V gene TRBV6-2 or TRBV6-3 combines with J gene TRBJ2-1; D perhaps matches TRBD2 (6 bases). V was trimmed by 5 bases and J by 7 bases, leaving 18 bases between them. The CDR3 runs 15 residues. CDR1 and CDR2 (germline): MNHEY, SVGEGT. The CDR3: CASSPVGLASNEQFF. In DNA form, the CDR3 reads TGTGCCAGCAGTCCCGTGGGACTCGCGTCAAATGAGCAGTTCTTC.

This clone was detected only once. The genes are TRBV5-1 and TRBJ1-1; no definite D call. There are 13 residues in the CDR3. In germline, CDR1 is SGHRS, CDR2 YFSETQ. Trimming pared 1 base from V and 0 bases from J, leaving 4 bases between. CDR3 in DNA: TGCGCCAGCAGCTTGCTTTTGAACACTGAAGCTTTCTTT. It yields the protein CASSLLLNTEAFF. Variable domain in full (rest from reference TRBV5-1 and TRBJ1-1): KAGVTQTPRYLIKTRGQQVTLSCSPISGHRSVSWYQQTPGQGLQFLFEYFSETQRNKGNFPGRFSGRQFSNSRSEMNVSTLELGDSALYLCASSLLLNTEAFFGQGTRLTVV.

Concerning this clone: The junction shows a germline mismatch at one end, possibly a read error. J is TRBJ1-1 and V is TRBV16; D is undetermined. Per the germline V gene, CDR1 is KGHSY and CDR2 is FQNENV. This CDR3 has 11 residues. The DNA of the CDR3 is TGTGCCAGCAGCCAACAACTGCTCGCTAGCTTT. The encoded protein is CASSQQLLASF.

The CDR3 reads CASSRDREPGYGYTF. CDR3 nucleotides: TGTGCCAGCAGCAGAGACAGGGAGCCCGGCTATGGCTACACCTTC. The chain has TRBV11-2 and TRBJ1-2, with 7 bases aligning to TRBD1. The CDR3 is 15 residues long. V dropped 5 bases and J dropped 4; count of bases not matched to a gene: 10. Germline CDR1 reads SGHAT; CDR2 reads FQNNGV.

The V call is TRBV6-5, the J call TRBJ2-7, with D perhaps TRBD1 (6 bases). The CDR3 sequence is 14 residues long. Germline loops: CDR1 MNHEY, CDR2 SVGAGI. Trimming removed 8 bases from V and 2 bases from J, with 16 bases in between. Here the CDR3 DNA reads TGTGCCAGCGTCAGGGGCGTGCCCCCCTACGAGCAGTACTTC. Translated: CASVRGVPPYEQYF.

V usage is TRBV6-5 and J usage is TRBJ1-2; D may be TRBD1 (6 bases). Trimming cost V 7 bases and J 0 bases, with 12 bases left between them. Per the germline V gene, CDR1 is MNHEY and CDR2 is SVGAGI. The CDR3 totals 14 residues. CDR3 DNA sequence: TGTGCCAGCATGGACAGTTTTTCTAACTATGGCTACACCTTC. This translates into CASMDSFSNYGYTF.

This sequence joins TRBV27 and TRBJ2-5; 9 bases are shared with TRBD2. Germline loops: CDR1 MNHEY, CDR2 SMNVEV (reference sequence). CDR3 size: 13 residues. The junction had 3 bases not matched to a gene; V was cut back by 4 bases and J by 6 bases. The CDR3 DNA sequence: TGTGCCAGCAGTTCGACTAGCGGTAAGACCCAGTACTTC. Translated, it gives CASSSTSGKTQYF.

This chain connects TRBV6-5 to TRBJ1-1, with a tentative D call TRBD1 (6 bases). CDR1 is MNHEY and CDR2 is SVGAGI in the germline V gene. This CDR3 spans 14 amino acids. Trimming pared 5 bases from V and 1 base from J, leaving 11 bases between. The DNA of the CDR3 is TGTGCCAGCAGTACCGAGACAGGGAACACTGAAGCTTTCTTT. This translates into CASSTETGNTEAFF.

The V gene is TRBV28, the J gene TRBJ2-1, with a tentative D call TRBD1 (6 bases). The CDR3 totals 12 residues. Germline V gene data show CDR1 as MDHEN and CDR2 as SYDVKM. Trimming cost V 1 base and J 11 bases, with 9 bases left between them. CDR3 DNA: TGTGCCAGCAGTTTATTTACAGGGAAGCAGTTCTTC. This codes for CASSLFTGKQFF.

The chain is built from TRBV11-2 and TRBJ2-7; no clear D. The CDR3 is 14 residues long. V shed 2 bases and J shed 1 base, with 9 bases lying between them. The germline CDR1 and CDR2 sequences are SGHAT and FQNNGV. As DNA, the CDR3 is TGTGCCAGCAGCTTAAAGCTTAATTCCTACGAGCAGTACTTC. Protein: CASSLKLNSYEQYF. Full variable domain (remainder filled in from reference TRBV11-2 and TRBJ2-7): EAGVAQSPRYKIIEKRQSVAFWCNPISGHATLYWYQQILGQGPKLLIQFQNNGVVDDSQLPKDRFSAERLKGVDSTLKIQPAKLEDSAVYLCASSLKLNSYEQYFGPGTRLTVT.

The V and J genes are TRBV1 and TRBJ2-3; the table's D call, TRBD2, has no DNA check behind it. TRBV1 constitutes a pseudogene. CDR3 size: 17 residues. CDR3 sequence (DNA): TGCACCAGCAGCCAAGTTCGATTGCGGGGGAGCACAGATACGCAGTATTTT. Residues: CTSSQVRLRGSTDTQYF.

This clone is a singleton in its sample. This chain links TRBV2 with TRBJ1-1, with D possibly being TRBD1 (6 bases). The germline V gene has CDR1 SNHLY and CDR2 FYNNEI. This CDR3 comprises 14 residues. V was cut by 6 bases and J by 0 bases, with 11 bases left in between. This CDR3 is CASSVGHLNTEAFF. In nucleotides, the CDR3 is TGTGCCAGCAGCGTGGGACACCTGAACACTGAAGCTTTCTTT. Full variable domain (remainder filled in from reference TRBV2 and TRBJ1-1): EPEVTQTPSHQVTQMGQEVILRCVPISNHLYFYWYRQILGQKVEFLVSFYNNEISEKSEIFDDQFSVERPDGSNFTLKIRSTKLEDSAMYFCASSVGHLNTEAFFGQGTRLTVV.

The CDR3 sequence: CASSQPYGGGGTQETQYF. CDR3 sequence (DNA): TGTGCCAGCAGCCAACCCTACGGGGGCGGGGGGACCCAAGAGACCCAGTACTTC. V usage is TRBV3-1 (or the pseudogene TRBV3-2) and J usage is TRBJ2-5; 8 nucleotides line up with TRBD2. The V gene's germline CDR1 is LGHDT and CDR2 YNNKEL (reference sequence). The CDR3 contains 18 residues. V lost 2 bases to trimming and J lost 1 base; unmatched junction nucleotides: 12.

Notes on this clone: Compared with germline, one end of the junction differs, possibly owing to a read error. The chain recombines TRBV5-1 with TRBJ2-5; D gene unclear. The CDR3 has 13 residues. The germline CDR1 and CDR2 sequences are SGHRS and YFSETQ. CDR3 bases: TGCGCCAGCAGCTTGACGAACCAGGAGACCCAGTACTTC. It specifies CASSLTNQETQYF. Looking up the rest from reference TRBV5-1 and TRBJ2-5 gives the full variable domain: KAGVTQTPRYLIKTRGQQVTLSCSPISGHRSVSWYQQTPGQGLQFLFEYFSETQRNKGNFPGRFSGRQFSNSRSEMNVSTLELGDSALYLCASSLTNQETQYFGPGTRLLVL.

The CDR3 DNA sequence: TGTGCCAGCAGCTTTGGGGGGGGGTACGAGCAGTACTTC. Translation gives CASSFGGGYEQYF. The chain links TRBV7-2 to TRBJ2-7, with 7 bases that match TRBD2. The CDR3 extends over 13 amino acids. V lost 3 bases, J lost 4 bases, and 3 bases stayed unmatched. Germline CDR1 SGHTA, CDR2 FQGNSA.

This chain connects TRBV6-1 to TRBJ1-5; TRBD1 matches at 7 bases. The germline V gene has CDR1 MNHNS and CDR2 SASEGT. Trimming removed 2 bases from V and 7 bases from J; junction bases left unmatched: 5. This CDR3 has 14 amino acids. The CDR3 is CASSERGLGQPQHF. CDR3 DNA sequence: TGTGCCAGCAGTGAAAGGGGGCTGGGACAGCCCCAGCATTTT.

V gene TRBV19 combines with J gene TRBJ1-2, with TRBD1 matching 8 bases. The V and J ends lost 9 bases and 3 bases, in that order; junction bases with no gene match: 6. This CDR3 comprises 13 residues. The germline CDR1 and CDR2 sequences are LNHDA and SQIVND (reference sequence). CDR3 sequence: CARWTGTDYGYTF. Written as DNA, the CDR3 is TGTGCCAGGTGGACAGGGACTGACTATGGCTACACCTTC.